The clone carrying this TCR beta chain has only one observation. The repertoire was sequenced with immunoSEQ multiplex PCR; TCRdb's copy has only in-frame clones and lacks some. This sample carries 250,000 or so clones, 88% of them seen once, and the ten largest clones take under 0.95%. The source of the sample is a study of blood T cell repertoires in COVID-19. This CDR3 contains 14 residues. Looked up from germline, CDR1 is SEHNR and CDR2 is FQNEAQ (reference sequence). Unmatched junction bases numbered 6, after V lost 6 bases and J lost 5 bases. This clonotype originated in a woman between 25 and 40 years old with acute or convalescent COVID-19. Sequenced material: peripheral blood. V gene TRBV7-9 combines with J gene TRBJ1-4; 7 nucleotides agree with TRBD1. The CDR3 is CASSPQGFNEKLFF. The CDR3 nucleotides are TGTGCCAGCAGTCCACAGGGGTTCAATGAAAAACTGTTTTTT. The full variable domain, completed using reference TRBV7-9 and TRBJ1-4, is DTGVSQNPRHKITKRGQNVTFRCDPISEHNRLYWYRQTLGQGPEFLTYFQNEAQLEKSRLLSDRFSAERPKGSFSTLEIQRTEQGDSAMYLCASSPQGFNEKLFFGSGTQLSVL.